Listed here are 13 T cell receptor beta chains from one sample, sequenced in a study of cytomegalovirus exposure and HLA in healthy donors. Assay used: immunoSEQ multiplex PCR; TCRdb lists only in-frame clones, some missing. The sample holds about 180,000 clones, 86% seen once. Sequences were obtained from PBMCs. The receptor set was obtained from a man aged 18 to 30 in good health and CMV-seropositive.

V is TRBV6-1 and J is TRBJ1-2, with a possible D match to TRBD1 (6 bases). From germline, CDR1 is MNHNS and CDR2 SASEGT. With 5 bases removed from V and 4 bases from J, the gap between germline ends came to 11 bases. CDR3 length: 13 amino acids. The DNA for the CDR3 is TGTGCCAGCAGTCAACAGGGAGTCTATGGCTACACCTTC. Translating gives CASSQQGVYGYTF.

This clone was seen only once. The CDR3 DNA reads as TGTGCCAGCAGTCTCCGTGGGGGGGGAAGGGGAGCTTTCTTT. Its protein product is CASSLRGGGRGAFF. This chain uses TRBV7-2 with TRBJ1-1; TRBD1 might be the D (5 bases). V was cut by 6 bases and J by 10 bases, with 21 bases left in between. The CDR3 has 14 amino acids. The V gene's germline CDR1 is SGHTA and CDR2 FQGNSA.

The rearrangement uses TRBV15 and TRBJ1-6; D ambiguous. Trimming cost V 3 bases and J 13 bases, with 13 bases left between them. CDR1 and CDR2 from the germline V gene are LNHNV and YYDKDF (reference sequence). The CDR3 has 13 amino acids. DNA for the CDR3: TGTGCCACCAGCAGTTCAGGTCAGGCGCCCCTCCACTTT. This translates into CATSSSGQAPLHF.

The rearrangement joins TRBV5-1 to TRBJ1-4, with D maybe TRBD1 (6 bases). V was shortened by 4 bases and J by 0 bases, with 10 bases between the two germline ends. The CDR3 is made up of 15 amino acids. Per germline, CDR1 SGHRS and CDR2 YFSETQ. This CDR3 reads CASSPGQPTNEKLFF. The CDR3 nucleotides are TGCGCCAGCAGCCCCGGACAGCCAACTAATGAAAAACTGTTTTTT. The variable domain in full, completed from reference TRBV5-1 and TRBJ1-4, reads KAGVTQTPRYLIKTRGQQVTLSCSPISGHRSVSWYQQTPGQGLQFLFEYFSETQRNKGNFPGRFSGRQFSNSRSEMNVSTLELGDSALYLCASSPGQPTNEKLFFGSGTQLSVL.

The rearrangement links TRBV4-3 to TRBJ1-1; unclear D gene. This CDR3 has 16 amino acids. Trimming took off 0 bases at V and 2 bases at J, with 13 bases between the two ends. Per germline, CDR1 LGHNA and CDR2 YSLEER. CDR3 coding DNA: TGCGCCAGCAGCCAAGACCTGGGCCAGTTCAACACTGAAGCTTTCTTT. Its translation: CASSQDLGQFNTEAFF.

V usage is TRBV7-9 and J usage is TRBJ2-6, with a weak D call TRBD1 (7 bases). The CDR3 length is 18 residues. Germline CDR1 is SEHNR and CDR2 is FQNEAQ (reference sequence). Trimming pared 4 bases from V and 4 bases from J, leaving 20 bases between. The CDR3 coding sequence is TGTGCCAGCAGCTCCCCCCTGGAGGGGGCAACCGGGGCCAACGTCCTGACTTTC. Translation: CASSSPLEGATGANVLTF.

This rearrangement joins TRBV7-2 to TRBJ2-3; 8 nucleotides line up with TRBD1. V shed 6 bases and J 0 bases; nucleotides not matched to a gene: 5. CDR3 length equals 15 residues. Per the germline V gene, CDR1 is SGHTA and CDR2 is FQGNSA. Here the CDR3 DNA reads TGTGCCAGCAGGGACCGGGACAGGAGCACAGATACGCAGTATTTT. Its protein product is CASRDRDRSTDTQYF.

This clone was recorded only once. Possible read error: a much larger clone is one base away. The chain has TRBV7-2 and TRBJ1-2, with 7 bases lining up with TRBD1. The CDR3 length is 13 residues. Per the germline V gene, CDR1 is SGHTA and CDR2 is FQGNSA. With 5 bases clipped from V and 2 bases from J, the junction kept 2 bases outside the gene matches. This CDR3 is CASSLQGNYGYTF. In DNA form, the CDR3 reads TGTGCCAGCAGCCTACAGGGGAACTATGGCTACACCTTC. The entire variable domain, with the rest obtained from reference TRBV7-2 and TRBJ1-2, is as follows: GAGVSQSPSNKVTEKGKDVELRCDPISGHTALYWYRQSLGQGLEFLIYFQGNSAPDKSGLPSDRFSAERTGGSVSTLTIQRTQQEDSAVYLCASSLQGNYGYTFGSGTRLTVV.

This clone came up a few times. The chain employs TRBV19 and TRBJ2-1, with 11 positions matching TRBD2. Germline loops: CDR1 LNHDA, CDR2 SQIVND (reference sequence). Trimming cost V 5 bases and J 11 bases; bases outside gene matches: 8. The CDR3 is 14 residues long. DNA of the CDR3: TGTGCCAGTAGTCCACGATGGACTAGCGGGCAGCAGTTCTTC. Encoded protein: CASSPRWTSGQQFF.

This chain joins TRBV6-6 and TRBJ2-7, with D maybe TRBD1 (5 bases). Trimming took off 5 bases at V and 0 bases at J, with 14 bases between the two ends. CDR1 is MNHNY and CDR2 is SVGAGI in the germline V gene (reference sequence). The CDR3 length is 15 residues. CDR3 amino acids: CASSGHVTVSYEQYF. CDR3 coding DNA: TGTGCCAGCAGTGGACATGTCACGGTCTCCTACGAGCAGTACTTC.

This chain connects TRBV18 to TRBJ1-6; D ambiguous. The CDR3 has 14 amino acids. V gave up 2 bases and J gave up 8 bases, with 10 bases separating them. The germline gives CDR1 KGHSH, CDR2 LQKENI. CDR3 sequence reads: CASSPGYRDSPLHF. CDR3 nucleotide sequence: TGTGCCAGCTCACCAGGGTATCGGGATTCACCCCTCCACTTT. The full variable domain, rest sourced from reference TRBV18 and TRBJ1-6, is NAGVMQNPRHLVRRRGQEARLRCSPMKGHSHVYWYRQLPEEGLKFMVYLQKENIIDESGMPKERFSAEFPKEGPSILRIQQVVRGDSAAYFCASSPGYRDSPLHFGNGTRLTVT.

The V call is TRBV4-3, the J call TRBJ2-7, with TRBD2 matching over 8 bases. The germline V gene has CDR1 LGHNA and CDR2 YSLEER. With 0 bases clipped from V and 0 bases from J, the junction kept 10 bases outside the gene matches. CDR3 length equals 18 residues. Here the CDR3 reads CASSQDPGGGASSYEQYF. The CDR3 DNA sequence: TGCGCCAGCAGCCAAGACCCGGGGGGGGGCGCGAGCTCCTACGAGCAGTACTTC.

This CDR3 reads CASLCRRRVLHF. Written as DNA, the CDR3 is TGCGCCAGCCTTTGCCGACGGAGAGTCCTCCACTTT. The chain couples TRBV23-1 to TRBJ1-6; D gene ambiguous. TRBV23-1 is treated as an ORF (open reading frame) with a function not yet certain. CDR3 length: 12 residues. Trimming removed 8 bases at V and 15 bases at J, with 17 bases between.